What follows are 9 T cell receptor beta chains derived from one specimen sequenced in a study of graft-versus-host responses after intestinal transplantation. These TCRs' antigens remain unknown. Some clones are missing from TCRdb's copy, which holds only in-frame ones; the method was immunoSEQ multiplex PCR. This sample yields under 65,000 clones, of which 90% to 95% are seen a single time; around 0.38% belongs to the top ten. The source material was unstimulated CD4+ T cells sorted from spleen or lymph node cells, sampled before transplant. Receptor source: a human donor who was the organ donor for an intestinal transplant.

The chain carries TRBV21-1 and TRBJ2-3; the table calls TRBD2, which could not be checked here. TRBV21-1 is given as a pseudogene. This CDR3 contains 15 residues. The CDR3 loop is CASSNSGGLTDTQYF. The CDR3, as DNA: TGTGCCAGCAGTAATAGCGGGGGGTTAACAGATACGCAGTATTTT.

The chain has TRBV10-3 and TRBJ2-7; TRBD1 matches at 8 bases. V was clipped by 6 bases and J by 3 bases; unmatched bases: 13. Germline V gene lookup returns CDR1 ENHRY and CDR2 SYGVKD. The CDR3 spans 16 residues. The CDR3 region has the DNA TGTGCCATCAGCCGGGAAACAGGGGGAAGAAACTACGAGCAGTACTTC. Translation gives CAISRETGGRNYEQYF.

The rearrangement joins TRBV4-2 to TRBJ2-5; 8 nucleotides align to TRBD2. CDR1 and CDR2 from the germline V gene are LGHNA and YNFKEQ. The CDR3 loop spans 15 amino acids. Losses at the gene ends were 0 bases for V and 6 bases for J; bases not matched to a gene: 6. The CDR3 bases are TGTGCCAGCAGCCAAGACTCAGCGGGGGTAAAGACCCAGTACTTC. Protein: CASSQDSAGVKTQYF.

The V call is TRBV18, the J call TRBJ1-2; 10 bases agree with TRBD1. Unmatched junction bases numbered 21, after V lost 2 bases and J lost 0 bases. Germline CDR1 KGHSH, CDR2 LQKENI. The CDR3 is 22 amino acids. DNA of the CDR3: TGTGCCAGCTCACCAAATTCCCGGAGTGACCTGACCGGGACAGGGGCTAACTATGGCTACACCTTC. This gives the protein CASSPNSRSDLTGTGANYGYTF.

This sequence joins TRBV11-2 and TRBJ2-5, with D possibly matching TRBD2 (6 bases). The CDR3 loop spans 16 amino acids. The germline gives CDR1 SGHAT, CDR2 FQNNGV. V was pared by 3 bases and J by 5 bases, with 19 bases between. CDR3 in DNA: TGTGCCAGCAGCTTGGTGGCGGGGCCTAAGGGGGAGACCCAGTACTTC. Translating it yields CASSLVAGPKGETQYF.

The chain is built from TRBV5-4 and TRBJ1-2; D is undetermined. Germline loops: CDR1 SGHNT, CDR2 YYREEE (reference sequence). The V gene lost 0 bases and the J gene lost 4 bases, with 13 bases spanning the gap. The CDR3 extends over 15 amino acids. The chain's CDR3 is CASSLAPETVYGYTF. The CDR3 DNA follows: TGTGCCAGCAGCTTGGCCCCAGAAACCGTCTATGGCTACACCTTC.

This chain links TRBV27 with TRBJ1-2; D perhaps matches TRBD1 (5 bases). The CDR3 length is 13 residues. Trimming pared 8 bases from V and 4 bases from J, leaving 14 bases between. Germline-derived CDR1 and CDR2 are MNHEY and SMNVEV (reference sequence). The CDR3 reads CASSTGGVYGYTF. The CDR3, as DNA: TGTGCCAGCTCGACGGGGGGGGTCTATGGCTACACCTTC.

V usage is TRBV25-1 and J usage is TRBJ2-7; the D is unclear. The CDR3 runs 15 residues. Germline V CDR1 and CDR2: MGHDK, SYGVNS. V was shortened by 2 bases and J by 0 bases, with 11 bases between the two germline ends. The CDR3 region is CASSERSGYSYEQYF. CDR3 DNA: TGTGCCAGCAGTGAAAGGTCAGGATACTCCTACGAGCAGTACTTC.

The rearrangement uses TRBV4-3 and TRBJ2-3; 8 positions match TRBD2. This CDR3 is 17 amino acids long. Germline V gene data show CDR1 as LGHNA and CDR2 as YSLEER. The ends lost 0 bases at V and 4 bases at J; junction bases unmatched: 9. This CDR3 reads CASSQERSGGRADTQYF. Here the CDR3 DNA reads TGCGCCAGCAGCCAAGAACGTTCGGGGGGGCGGGCAGATACGCAGTATTTT.